The 2 T cell receptor beta chains below come from one sample, sequenced in a study of T cell clusters in autoimmune cytopenias. Each sample's input was 200 to 300 ng genomic DNA, roughly 38,000 genome equivalents. Multiplex touch-down PCR amplified TRB using TRB-A and TRB-B pools in one tube. TCRdb re-called the multiplex PCR reads and gives one entry per CDR3 protein, without DNA. Its listing shows several thousand distinct CDR3 sequences. These sequences were also reported in another study, on T cell repertoires in aging, cancer and after chemotherapy.

Sequencing was done on a sample of peripheral blood. These receptors all stem from a human donor in good health.

The chain is built from TRBV15 and TRBJ1-2; TCRdb's assignment of TRBD1 cannot be checked, as there is no DNA. This CDR3 contains 15 residues. Germline V lookup: CDR1 LNHNV, CDR2 YYDKDF (reference sequence). The chain's CDR3 is CATSWSGTGDHGYTF. Full variable domain (remainder filled in from reference TRBV15 and TRBJ1-2): DAMVIQNPRYQVTQFGKPVTLSCSQTLNHNVMYWYQQKSSQAPKLLFHYYDKDFNNEADTPDNFQSRRPNTSFCFLDIRSPGLGDTAMYLCATSWSGTGDHGYTFGSGTRLTVV.

The chain carries TRBV30 and TRBJ2-1. The germline CDR1 and CDR2 sequences are GTSNPN and SVGIG (reference sequence). The CDR3 is made up of 14 amino acids. CDR3 in amino acids: CAWTDRSSYNEQFF.